This TCR beta chain emerged from a study of Graves' ophthalmopathy and Graves' hyperthyroidism. At the level of the study: Absence of ophthalmopathy within 18 months of follow-up defined stable hyperthyroidism. Study-level findings and limits: Ophthalmopathy and stable hyperthyroidism were discriminated by a 13-signature model, with roughly 88% sensitivity and approximately 78% specificity.

This clonotype showed up many times. Its antigen is currently unknown. This CDR3 has 17 amino acids. Germline V gene lookup returns CDR1 MGHDK and CDR2 SYGVNS. Deletions cut 2 bases from V and 2 bases from J, with 19 bases between. From RNA, the CDR3 regions of TCR beta chains were amplified and sequenced. Scientists carried out first-round RT-PCR using HTBI primers and then a second-round multiplex PCR. TCRdb ran MiXCR on the multiplex PCR reads and lists one entry per CDR3 protein. This sample has 500,000 to 600,000 distinct CDR3 sequences, with less than 40% found just once. This sequence was found in an adult man with Graves' hyperthyroidism. The V and J genes are TRBV25-1 and TRBJ2-7; D remains ambiguous. The sample was peripheral blood or thyroid tissue (not recorded which). The CDR3 nucleotides read TGTGCCAGCAGTGAACACCCCTCGGTTTGGGCAACCTACGAGCAGTACTTC. Its translation: CASSEHPSVWATYEQYF.